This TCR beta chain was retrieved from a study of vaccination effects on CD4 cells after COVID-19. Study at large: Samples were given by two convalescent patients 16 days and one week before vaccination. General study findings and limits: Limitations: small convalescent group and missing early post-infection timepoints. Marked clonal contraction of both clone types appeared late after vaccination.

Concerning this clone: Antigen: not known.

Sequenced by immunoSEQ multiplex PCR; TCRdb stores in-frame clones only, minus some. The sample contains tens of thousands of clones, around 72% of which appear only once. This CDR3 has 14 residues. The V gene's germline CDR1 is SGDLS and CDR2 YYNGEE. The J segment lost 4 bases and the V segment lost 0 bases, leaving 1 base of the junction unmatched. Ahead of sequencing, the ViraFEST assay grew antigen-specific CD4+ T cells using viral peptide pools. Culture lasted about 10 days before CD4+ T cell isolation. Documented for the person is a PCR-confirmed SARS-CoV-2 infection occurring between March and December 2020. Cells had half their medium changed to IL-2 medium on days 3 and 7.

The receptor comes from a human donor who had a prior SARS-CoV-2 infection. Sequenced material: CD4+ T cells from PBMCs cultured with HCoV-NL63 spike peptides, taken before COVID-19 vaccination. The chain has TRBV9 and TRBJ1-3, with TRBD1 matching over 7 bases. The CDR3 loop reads CASSVDRGGNTIYF. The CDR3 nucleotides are TGTGCCAGCAGCGTAGACAGGGGAGGAAACACCATATATTTT. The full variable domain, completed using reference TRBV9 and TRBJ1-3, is DSGVTQTPKHLITATGQRVTLRCSPRSGDLSVYWYQQSLDQGLQFLIQYYNGEERAKGNILERFSAQQFPDLHSELNLSSLELGDSALYFCASSVDRGGNTIYFGEGSWLTVV.